One and the same sample provided the 8 T cell receptor beta chains below, sequenced in a study of immune evolution from preneoplasia to lung adenocarcinoma (dated by TCRdb to the early 2020s). Libraries were made using the immunoSEQ multiplex PCR assay. As stored in TCRdb, this immuneACCESS dataset retains in-frame rearrangements with V and J assigned. A fraction of the clones does not appear; measured against another copy, unresolved V genes explain less than half of the discrepancy, and the remainder lacks a known reason. The sample table contains 4,500 to 5,500 clones; only one count was recorded for under 80% of them. Together, the top ten hold around a tenth of the sample. Input material: FFPE minimally invasive lung adenocarcinoma tissue. The sample's cell subset or site, from its label and the paper: micro-invasive lung adenocarcinoma (MIA). The receptors here all came from a person aged 65-85 years with lung adenocarcinoma.

This clone is deemed large. This chain links TRBV27 with TRBJ2-1, with TRBD2 identical over 13 bases. Germline V gene sequence: CDR1 MNHEY, CDR2 SMNVEV (reference sequence). V trimming: 5 bases; J trimming: 2 bases; junction bases outside the gene matches: 9. The CDR3 has 18 residues. CDR3 sequence: CASSPGTSGNRAYNEQFF. CDR3 DNA sequence: TGTGCCAGCAGTCCCGGGACTAGCGGGAACCGCGCCTACAATGAGCAGTTCTTC.

The sample holds one count of this clone. The chain uses TRBV6-1 and TRBJ2-2; either TRBD1 or TRBD2 may fit D (5 bases each). The CDR3 is 14 residues long. Germline CDR1 is MNHNS and CDR2 is SASEGT. V was cut by 6 bases and J by 4 bases, with 12 bases left in between. The CDR3 protein is CASRRDGITGELFF. The CDR3 DNA reads TGTGCCAGCAGGAGGGACGGAATCACCGGGGAGCTGTTTTTT.

The J gene is TRBJ2-1, the V gene TRBV7-2; perhaps TRBD2 as D (6 bases). Germline V lookup: CDR1 SGHTA, CDR2 FQGNSA. This CDR3 contains 12 residues. V shed 5 bases and J shed 12 bases, with 14 bases lying between them. As DNA, the CDR3 is TGTGCCAGCAGCCCTCACGGGACTTCGCAGTTCTTC. Translation: CASSPHGTSQFF. Using reference TRBV7-2 and TRBJ2-1 for the parts outside the CDR3, the full variable domain is GAGVSQSPSNKVTEKGKDVELRCDPISGHTALYWYRQSLGQGLEFLIYFQGNSAPDKSGLPSDRFSAERTGGSVSTLTIQRTQQEDSAVYLCASSPHGTSQFFGPGTRLTVL.

The V and J genes are TRBV25-1 and TRBJ1-2, with a possible D match to TRBD1 (6 bases). This CDR3 has 13 amino acids. Germline CDR1 reads MGHDK; CDR2 reads SYGVNS. With 3 bases removed from V and 8 bases from J, the gap between germline ends came to 13 bases. The CDR3, as DNA: TGTGCCAGCAGTGACCCTCAGGGGTCAGGCTACACCTTC. It translates to CASSDPQGSGYTF.

The chain recombines TRBV6-5 with TRBJ1-3, with D unresolved. CDR1 is MNHEY, CDR2 SVGAGI, per germline. The CDR3 runs 12 residues. V was cut by 4 bases and J by 6 bases, with 7 bases left in between. The CDR3 DNA is TGTGCCAGCAGTTCCAGCGTAAACACCATATATTTT. This encodes CASSSSVNTIYF.

V is TRBV7-2 and J is TRBJ2-4; possible D gene TRBD2, 5 bases. The CDR3 length is 13 residues. With 3 bases removed from V and 5 bases from J, the gap between germline ends came to 8 bases. CDR1 and CDR2 (germline): SGHTA, FQGNSA. CDR3 protein: CASSFPGENIQYF. The CDR3 nucleotides are TGTGCCAGCAGCTTCCCCGGGGAAAACATTCAGTACTTC.

A single count supports this clone. This chain links TRBV4-2 with TRBJ2-1; 8 bases are shared with TRBD1. The CDR3 consists of 16 residues. CDR1 is LGHNA and CDR2 is YNFKEQ in the germline V gene. V trimming: 2 bases; J trimming: 7 bases; junction bases outside the gene matches: 10. The chain's CDR3 is CASSQFDRGYGNEQFF. In nucleotides, the CDR3 is TGTGCCAGCAGCCAATTCGACAGGGGCTACGGGAATGAGCAGTTCTTC.

The chain couples TRBV5-1 to TRBJ1-4; D perhaps matches TRBD1 (5 bases). The CDR3 loop spans 14 amino acids. Trimming stripped 4 bases from V and 8 bases from J, with 15 bases between. Germline lookup yields CDR1 SGHRS and CDR2 YFSETQ. In DNA, the CDR3 is TGCGCCAGCAGCGCCGGCCAGGGAGGCGAAAAACTGTTTTTT. Its protein product is CASSAGQGGEKLFF.